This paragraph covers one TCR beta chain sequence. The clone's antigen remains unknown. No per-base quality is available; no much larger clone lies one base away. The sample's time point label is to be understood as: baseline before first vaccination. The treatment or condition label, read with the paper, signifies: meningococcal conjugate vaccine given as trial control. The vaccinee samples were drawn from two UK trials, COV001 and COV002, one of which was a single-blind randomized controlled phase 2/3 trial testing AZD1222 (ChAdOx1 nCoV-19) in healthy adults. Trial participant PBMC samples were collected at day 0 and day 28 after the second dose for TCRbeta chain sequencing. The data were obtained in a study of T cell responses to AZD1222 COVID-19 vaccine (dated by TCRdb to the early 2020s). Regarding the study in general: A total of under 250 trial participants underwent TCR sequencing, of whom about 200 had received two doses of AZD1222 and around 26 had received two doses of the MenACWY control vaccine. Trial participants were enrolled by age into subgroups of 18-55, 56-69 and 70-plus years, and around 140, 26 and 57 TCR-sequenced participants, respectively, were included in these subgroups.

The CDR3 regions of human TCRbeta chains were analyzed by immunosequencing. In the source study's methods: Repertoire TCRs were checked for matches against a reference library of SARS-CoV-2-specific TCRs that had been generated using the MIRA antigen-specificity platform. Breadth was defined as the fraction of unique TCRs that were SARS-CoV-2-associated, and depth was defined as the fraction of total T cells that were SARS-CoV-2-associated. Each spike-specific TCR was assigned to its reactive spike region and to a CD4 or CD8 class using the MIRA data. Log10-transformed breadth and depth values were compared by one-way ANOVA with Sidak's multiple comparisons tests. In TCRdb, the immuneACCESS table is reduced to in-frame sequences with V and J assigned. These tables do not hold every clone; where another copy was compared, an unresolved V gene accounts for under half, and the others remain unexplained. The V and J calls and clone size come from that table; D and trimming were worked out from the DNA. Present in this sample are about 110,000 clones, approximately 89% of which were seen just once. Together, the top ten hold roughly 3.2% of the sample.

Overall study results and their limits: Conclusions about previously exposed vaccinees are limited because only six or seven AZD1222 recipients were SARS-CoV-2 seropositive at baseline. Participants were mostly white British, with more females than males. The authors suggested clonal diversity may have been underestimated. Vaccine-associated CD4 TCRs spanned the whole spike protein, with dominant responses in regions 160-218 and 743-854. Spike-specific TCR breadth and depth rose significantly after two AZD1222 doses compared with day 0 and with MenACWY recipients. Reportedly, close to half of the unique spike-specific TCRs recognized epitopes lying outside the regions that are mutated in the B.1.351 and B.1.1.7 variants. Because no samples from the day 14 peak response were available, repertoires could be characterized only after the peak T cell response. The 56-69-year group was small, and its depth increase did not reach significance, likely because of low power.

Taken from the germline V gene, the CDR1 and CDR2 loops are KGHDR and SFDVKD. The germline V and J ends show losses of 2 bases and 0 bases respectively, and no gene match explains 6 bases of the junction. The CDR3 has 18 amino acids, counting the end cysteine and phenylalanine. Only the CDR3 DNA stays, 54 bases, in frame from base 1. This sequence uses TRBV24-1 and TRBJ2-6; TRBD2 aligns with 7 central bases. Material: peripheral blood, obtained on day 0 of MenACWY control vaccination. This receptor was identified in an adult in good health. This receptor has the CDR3 CATSDSRWTSSGANVLTF. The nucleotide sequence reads TGTGCCACCAGTGATTCCCGCTGGACTAGCTCTGGGGCCAACGTCCTGACTTTC.